Sequencing of this T cell receptor (beta chain) was carried out in a study of blood T cell repertoires in COVID-19. Study-level background: The cDNA or gDNA used as material had been derived from T cells, B-cell-depleted T cells, or PBMCs.

Living in about two dozen US areas, the participants were between roughly 18 and 90 years of age. Participant-given clinical history determined each cohort assignment. CDR3 length: 14 residues. Per germline, CDR1 GTSNPN and CDR2 SVGIG (reference sequence). Trimming cost V 7 bases and J 7 bases, with 17 bases left between them. Source study methods: Researchers report that nucleated cell counts were estimated from reference gene primer amplification. Here immunoSEQ multiplex PCR was the method, and the copy in TCRdb shows in-frame clones only, minus some. V, J and clone size are taken as reported in that table, and D and trimming were inferred from the DNA itself. Here the sample spans around 370,000 clones, 88% being singletons.

The rearrangement joins TRBV30 to TRBJ1-6, with a weak D call TRBD1 (5 bases). Sequencing used PBMCs or T cells enriched from blood (not recorded which). This sequence was found in a woman between 18 and 30 years old who had recovered from COVID-19. The CDR3 sequence is CAFSPGPGNSPLHF. The DNA of the CDR3 is TGTGCCTTTTCACCTGGGCCAGGGAATTCACCCCTCCACTTT.